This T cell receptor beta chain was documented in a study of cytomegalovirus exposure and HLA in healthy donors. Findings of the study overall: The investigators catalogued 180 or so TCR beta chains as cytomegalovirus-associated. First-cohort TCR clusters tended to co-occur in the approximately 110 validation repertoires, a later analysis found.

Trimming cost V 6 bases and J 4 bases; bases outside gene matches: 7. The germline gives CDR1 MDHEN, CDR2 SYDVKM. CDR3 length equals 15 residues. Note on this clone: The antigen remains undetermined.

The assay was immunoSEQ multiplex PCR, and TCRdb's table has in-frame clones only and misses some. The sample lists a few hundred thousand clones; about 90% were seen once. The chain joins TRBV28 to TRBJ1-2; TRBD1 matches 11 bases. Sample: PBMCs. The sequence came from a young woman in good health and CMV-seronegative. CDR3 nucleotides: TGTGCCAGCAGACAGGACAGGGGGCGTCTCTATGGCTACACCTTC. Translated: CASRQDRGRLYGYTF.